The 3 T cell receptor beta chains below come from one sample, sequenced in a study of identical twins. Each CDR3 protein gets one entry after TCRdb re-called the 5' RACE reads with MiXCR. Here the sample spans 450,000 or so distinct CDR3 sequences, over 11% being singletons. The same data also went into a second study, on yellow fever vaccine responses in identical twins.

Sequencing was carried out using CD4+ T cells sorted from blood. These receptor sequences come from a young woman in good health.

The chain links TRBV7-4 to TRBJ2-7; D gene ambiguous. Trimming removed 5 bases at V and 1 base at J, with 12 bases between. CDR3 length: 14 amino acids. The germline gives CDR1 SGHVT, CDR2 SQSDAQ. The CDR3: CASSHTPKSYEQYF. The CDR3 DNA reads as TGTGCCAGCAGCCATACCCCCAAATCCTACGAGCAGTACTTC.

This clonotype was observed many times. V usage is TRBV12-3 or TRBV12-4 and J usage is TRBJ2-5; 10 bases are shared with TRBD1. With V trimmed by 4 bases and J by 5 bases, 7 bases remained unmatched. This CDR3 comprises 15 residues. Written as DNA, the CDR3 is TGTGCCAGCAGTTCCGTGACAGGGGGCGGCGAGACCCAGTACTTC. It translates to CASSSVTGGGETQYF.

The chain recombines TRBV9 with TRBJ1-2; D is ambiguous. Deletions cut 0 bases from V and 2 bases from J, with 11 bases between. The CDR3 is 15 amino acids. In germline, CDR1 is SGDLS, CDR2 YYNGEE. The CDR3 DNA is TGTGCCAGCAGCGTAGAGGCAGTCGTAAACTATGGCTACACCTTC. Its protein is CASSVEAVVNYGYTF. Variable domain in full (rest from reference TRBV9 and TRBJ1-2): DSGVTQTPKHLITATGQRVTLRCSPRSGDLSVYWYQQSLDQGLQFLIQYYNGEERAKGNILERFSAQQFPDLHSELNLSSLELGDSALYFCASSVEAVVNYGYTFGSGTRLTVV.